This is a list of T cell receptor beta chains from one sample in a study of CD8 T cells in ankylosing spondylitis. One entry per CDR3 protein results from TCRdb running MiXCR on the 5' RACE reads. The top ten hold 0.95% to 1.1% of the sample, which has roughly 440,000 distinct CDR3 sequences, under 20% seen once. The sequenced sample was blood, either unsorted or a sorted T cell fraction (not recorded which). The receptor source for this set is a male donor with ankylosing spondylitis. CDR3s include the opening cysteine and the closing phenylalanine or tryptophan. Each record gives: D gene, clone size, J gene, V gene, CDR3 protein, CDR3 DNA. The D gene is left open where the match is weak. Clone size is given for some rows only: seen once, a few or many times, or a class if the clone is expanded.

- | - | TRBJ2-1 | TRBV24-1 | CATSDSAKPNNEQFF | TGTGCCACCAGTGATTCAGCGAAACCGAACAATGAGCAGTTCTTC
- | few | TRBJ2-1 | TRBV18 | CASSKPYSNEQFF | TGTGCCAGCTCGAAACCTTATAGTAATGAGCAGTTCTTC
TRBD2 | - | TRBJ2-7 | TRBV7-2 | CASSSLAGGSYEQYF | TGTGCCAGCAGCTCCCTAGCGGGAGGCTCCTACGAGCAGTACTTC
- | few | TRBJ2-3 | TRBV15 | CATSRAGAYTQYF | TGTGCCACCAGCAGAGCTGGGGCTTATACGCAGTATTTT
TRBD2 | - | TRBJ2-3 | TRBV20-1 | CSARAGLAGVVDTQYF | TGCAGTGCTAGAGCGGGACTAGCGGGAGTCGTAGATACGCAGTATTTT
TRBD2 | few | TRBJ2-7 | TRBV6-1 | CASSPGGGAYEQYF | TGTGCCAGCAGCCCCGGGGGGGGTGCCTACGAGCAGTACTTC
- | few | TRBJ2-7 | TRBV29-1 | CSVLIRQAAYEQYF | TGCAGCGTTCTCATCCGACAGGCCGCATACGAGCAGTACTTC
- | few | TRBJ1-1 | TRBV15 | CATSRVGKQPEAFF | TGTGCCACCAGCAGAGTGGGCAAACAACCTGAAGCTTTCTTT
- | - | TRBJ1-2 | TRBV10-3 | CAISEQEHYYGYTF | TGTGCCATCAGCGAACAGGAGCACTACTATGGCTACACCTTC
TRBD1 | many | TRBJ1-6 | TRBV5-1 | CASSSETGATNSPLHF | TGCGCCAGCAGCTCCGAAACAGGGGCTACTAATTCACCCCTCCACTTT
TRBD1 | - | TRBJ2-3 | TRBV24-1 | CATSDPGQRTDTQYF | TGTGCCACCAGTGACCCGGGACAGCGCACAGATACGCAGTATTTT
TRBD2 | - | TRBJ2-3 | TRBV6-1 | CACWAAGGLDTQYF | TGTGCCTGCTGGGCAGCGGGGGGACTAGATACGCAGTATTTT
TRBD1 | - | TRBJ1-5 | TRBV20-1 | CSAREVEGAQPQHF | TGCAGTGCTAGAGAGGTGGAGGGGGCTCAGCCCCAGCATTTT
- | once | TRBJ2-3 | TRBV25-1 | CASSEYIPEGTQYF | TGTGCCAGCAGTGAATATATTCCTGAGGGAACGCAGTATTTT
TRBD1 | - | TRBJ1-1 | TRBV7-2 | CASRSTGSLAEAFF | TGTGCCAGCAGGTCGACAGGGAGTCTAGCTGAAGCTTTCTTT
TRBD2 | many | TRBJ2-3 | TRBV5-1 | CASSFGGTSSDTQYF | TGCGCCAGCAGCTTTGGTGGGACTAGCTCAGATACGCAGTATTTT
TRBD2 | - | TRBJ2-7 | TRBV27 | CASSRVLAGGPREQYF | TGTGCCAGCAGTCGCGTTCTAGCGGGGGGGCCTCGGGAGCAGTACTTC
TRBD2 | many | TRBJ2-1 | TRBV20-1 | CSASLHGRADNEQFF | TGCAGTGCTAGTCTGCACGGGAGGGCCGACAATGAGCAGTTCTTC
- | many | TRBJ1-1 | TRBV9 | CASSAGQNTEAFF | TGTGCCAGCAGCGCCGGACAGAACACTGAAGCTTTCTTT
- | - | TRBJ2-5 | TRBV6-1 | CASSEVPEETQYF | TGTGCCAGCAGTGAAGTCCCCGAAGAGACCCAGTACTTC
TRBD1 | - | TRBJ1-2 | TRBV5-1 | CASKPQGGLVGYTF | TGCGCCAGCAAACCCCAAGGGGGCTTAGTTGGCTACACCTTC
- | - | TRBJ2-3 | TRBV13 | CASTSGADTQYF | TGTGCCAGCACCTCAGGTGCAGATACGCAGTATTTT
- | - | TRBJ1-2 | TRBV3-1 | CASSQLRQSGYTF | TGTGCCAGCAGCCAACTCAGGCAGAGTGGCTACACCTTC
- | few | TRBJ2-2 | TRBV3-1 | CASSQVGELFF | TGTGCCAGCAGCCAAGTAGGGGAGCTGTTTTTT
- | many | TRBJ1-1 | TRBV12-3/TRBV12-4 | CASSLEWGKANTEAFF | TGTGCCAGCAGTTTAGAGTGGGGGAAGGCGAACACTGAAGCTTTCTTT
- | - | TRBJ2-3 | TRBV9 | CASSGLSTDTQYF | TGTGCCAGCAGCGGCTTAAGCACAGATACGCAGTATTTT
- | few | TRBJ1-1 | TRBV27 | CASSLFGGGGARTEAFF | TGTGCCAGCAGTTTATTTGGTGGGGGGGGGGCGCGAACTGAAGCTTTCTTT
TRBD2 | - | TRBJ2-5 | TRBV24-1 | CATSDSGLAGETQYF | TGTGCCACCAGTGATTCGGGACTAGCGGGAGAGACCCAGTACTTC
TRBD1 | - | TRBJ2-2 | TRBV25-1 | CASSEVDRVSGELFF | TGTGCCAGCAGTGAAGTTGACAGGGTATCCGGGGAGCTGTTTTTT
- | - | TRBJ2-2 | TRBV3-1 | CASSQLGDDTGELFF | TGTGCCAGCAGCCAACTCGGGGACGACACCGGGGAGCTGTTTTTT
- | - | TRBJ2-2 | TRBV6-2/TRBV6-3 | CASTASSNTGELFF | TGTGCCAGCACGGCGTCTTCGAACACCGGGGAGCTGTTTTTT
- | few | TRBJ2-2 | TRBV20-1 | CSAREGPGELFF | TGCAGTGCTAGGGAGGGGCCCGGGGAGCTGTTTTTT
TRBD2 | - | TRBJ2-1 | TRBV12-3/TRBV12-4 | CASSFPGLAIEQFF | TGTGCCAGCAGTTTTCCGGGACTAGCAATTGAGCAGTTCTTC
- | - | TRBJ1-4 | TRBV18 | CASSPLASGEKLFF | TGTGCCAGCTCACCCTTGGCCTCAGGGGAAAAACTGTTTTTT
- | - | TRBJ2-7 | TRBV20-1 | CSARDAVSSYEQYF | TGCAGTGCTAGAGATGCCGTCTCCTCCTACGAGCAGTACTTC
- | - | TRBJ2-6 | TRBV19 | CASSIEVSGANVLTF | TGTGCCAGTAGTATAGAGGTCTCTGGGGCCAACGTCCTGACTTTC